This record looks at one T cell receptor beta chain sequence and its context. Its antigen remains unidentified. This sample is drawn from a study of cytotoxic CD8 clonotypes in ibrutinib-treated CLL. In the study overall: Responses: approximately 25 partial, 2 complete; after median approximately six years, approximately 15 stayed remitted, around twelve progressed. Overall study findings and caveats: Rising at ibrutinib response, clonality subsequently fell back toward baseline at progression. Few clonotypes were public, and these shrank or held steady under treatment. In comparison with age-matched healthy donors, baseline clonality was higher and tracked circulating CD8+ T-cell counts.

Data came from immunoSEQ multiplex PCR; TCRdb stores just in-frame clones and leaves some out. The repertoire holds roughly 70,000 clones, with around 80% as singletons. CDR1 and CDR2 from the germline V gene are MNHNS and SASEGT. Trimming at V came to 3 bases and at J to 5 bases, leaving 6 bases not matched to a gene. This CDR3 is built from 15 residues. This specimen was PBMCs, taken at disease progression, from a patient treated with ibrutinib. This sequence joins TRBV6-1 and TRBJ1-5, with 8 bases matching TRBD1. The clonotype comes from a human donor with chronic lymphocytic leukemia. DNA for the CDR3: TGTGCCAGCAGTGAGCCGACGACAGGGGATCAGCCCCAGCATTTT. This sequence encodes CASSEPTTGDQPQHF.